Below are 6 T cell receptor beta chains sequenced from a single sample in a study of vaccination effects on CD4 cells after COVID-19. These receptors' antigens are unknown. Generated by immunoSEQ multiplex PCR, the TCRdb table keeps only in-frame clones and is missing some. This table holds 30,000 or so clones, less than 75% found once. Following 10 days of culture, CD4+ T cells were isolated. Sequenced here: CD4+ T cells from PBMCs cultured without peptide, sampled before COVID-19 vaccination. Source of these receptors: a human donor who received a COVID-19 vaccine.

The gene calls are TRBV6-7 and TRBJ2-1; D tentatively reads TRBD1 or TRBD2 (5 bases each). TRBV6-7 is given ORF status, its function remaining uncertain. This CDR3 spans 13 amino acids. Between the trimmed V and J ends, which lost 0 bases and 6 bases, there was a span of 6 bases. CDR3 protein: CASSYSGVNEQFF. The CDR3 DNA is TGTGCCAGCAGTTACTCGGGGGTCAATGAGCAGTTCTTC.

The chain joins TRBV6-5 to TRBJ1-2; D not certain. Germline CDR1 reads MNHEY; CDR2 reads SVGAGI. This CDR3 has 11 amino acids. V lost 7 bases and J 5 bases, leaving 8 bases between the germline ends. CDR3 bases: TGTGCCAGCAAAGGGCTTTATGGCTACACCTTC. This sequence encodes CASKGLYGYTF.

This chain uses TRBV11-2 with TRBJ2-7, with TRBD2 as a possible D gene (5 bases). Germline CDR1 and CDR2: SGHAT and FQNNGV. The CDR3 has 11 residues. V lost 8 bases to trimming and J lost 5 bases, with 10 bases between them. The DNA for the CDR3 is TGTGCCAGCCTCGCTAGCAACGAGCAGTACTTC. It codes for CASLASNEQYF.

V usage is TRBV19 and J usage is TRBJ2-7, with D hard to call. Per the germline V gene, CDR1 is LNHDA and CDR2 is SQIVND (reference sequence). This CDR3 has 13 residues. Trimming pared 5 bases from V and 1 base from J, leaving 9 bases between. The CDR3: CASSFSVSYEQYF. As DNA, the CDR3 is TGTGCCAGTAGTTTTTCGGTATCCTACGAGCAGTACTTC. Combining the CDR3 with reference TRBV19 and TRBJ2-7 gives the whole variable domain DGGITQSPKYLFRKEGQNVTLSCEQNLNHDAMYWYRQDPGQGLRLIYYSQIVNDFQKGDIAEGYSVSREKKESFPLTVTSAQKNPTAFYLCASSFSVSYEQYFGPGTRLTVT.

The V gene is TRBV29-1, the J gene TRBJ1-2, with no clear D. The CDR3 runs to 13 residues. V lost 0 bases to trimming and J lost 7 bases, with 12 bases between them. Germline lookup yields CDR1 SQVTM and CDR2 ANQGSEA. The CDR3 region has the DNA TGCAGCGTTGAAGATCAAGCACGCGTTGGCTACACCTTC. This codes for CSVEDQARVGYTF. The entire variable domain, with the rest obtained from reference TRBV29-1 and TRBJ1-2, is as follows: SAVISQKPSRDICQRGTSLTIQCQVDSQVTMMFWYRQQPGQSLTLIATANQGSEATYESGFVIDKFPISRPNLTFSTLTVSNMSPEDSSIYLCSVEDQARVGYTFGSGTRLTVV.

V usage is TRBV7-2 and J usage is TRBJ2-1; weak D call: TRBD2 (7 bases). The germline CDR1 and CDR2 sequences are SGHTA and FQGNSA. V was cut by 4 bases and J by 11 bases, with 12 bases left in between. The CDR3 runs 12 residues. This chain's CDR3 is CASSSRGGQQFF. The DNA of the CDR3 is TGTGCCAGCAGCTCTAGGGGGGGTCAGCAGTTCTTC.